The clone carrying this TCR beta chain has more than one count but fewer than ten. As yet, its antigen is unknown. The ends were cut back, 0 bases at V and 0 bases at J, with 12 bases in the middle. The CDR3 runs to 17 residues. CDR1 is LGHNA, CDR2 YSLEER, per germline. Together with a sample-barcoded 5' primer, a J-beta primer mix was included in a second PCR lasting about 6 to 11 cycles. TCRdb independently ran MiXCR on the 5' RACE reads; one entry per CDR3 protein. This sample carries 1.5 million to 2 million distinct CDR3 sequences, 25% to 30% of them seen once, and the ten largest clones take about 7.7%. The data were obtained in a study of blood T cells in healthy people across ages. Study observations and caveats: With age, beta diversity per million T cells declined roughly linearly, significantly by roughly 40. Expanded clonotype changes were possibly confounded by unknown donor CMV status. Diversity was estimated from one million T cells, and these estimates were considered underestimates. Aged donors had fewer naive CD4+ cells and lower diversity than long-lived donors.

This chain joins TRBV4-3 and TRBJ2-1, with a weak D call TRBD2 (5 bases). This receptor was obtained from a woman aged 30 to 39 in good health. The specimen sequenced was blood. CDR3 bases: TGCGCCAGCAGCCAAGATGACCGGAGGAGCTCCTACAATGAGCAGTTCTTC. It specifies CASSQDDRRSSYNEQFF.